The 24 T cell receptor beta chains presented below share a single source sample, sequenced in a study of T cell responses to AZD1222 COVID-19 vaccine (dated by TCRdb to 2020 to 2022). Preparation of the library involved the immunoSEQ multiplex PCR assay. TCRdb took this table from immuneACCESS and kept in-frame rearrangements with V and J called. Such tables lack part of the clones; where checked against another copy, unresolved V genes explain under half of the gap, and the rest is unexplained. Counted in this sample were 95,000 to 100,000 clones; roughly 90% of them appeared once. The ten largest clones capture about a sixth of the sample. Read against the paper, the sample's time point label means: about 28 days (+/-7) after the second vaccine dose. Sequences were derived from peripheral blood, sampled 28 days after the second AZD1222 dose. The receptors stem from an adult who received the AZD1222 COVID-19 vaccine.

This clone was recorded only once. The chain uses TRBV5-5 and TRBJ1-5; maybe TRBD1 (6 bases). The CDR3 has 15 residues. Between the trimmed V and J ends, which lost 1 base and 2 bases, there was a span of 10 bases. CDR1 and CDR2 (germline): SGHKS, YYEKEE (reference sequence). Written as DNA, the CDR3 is TGTGCCAGCAGCTTGACCGGGGGCGGCAATCAGCCCCAGCATTTT. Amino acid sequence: CASSLTGGGNQPQHF.

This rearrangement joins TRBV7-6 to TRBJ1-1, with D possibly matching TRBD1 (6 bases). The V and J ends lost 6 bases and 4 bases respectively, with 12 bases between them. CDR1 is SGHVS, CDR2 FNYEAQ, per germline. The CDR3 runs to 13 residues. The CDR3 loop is CASSTGFGTEAFF. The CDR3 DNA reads TGTGCCAGCAGTACAGGGTTCGGCACTGAAGCTTTCTTT.

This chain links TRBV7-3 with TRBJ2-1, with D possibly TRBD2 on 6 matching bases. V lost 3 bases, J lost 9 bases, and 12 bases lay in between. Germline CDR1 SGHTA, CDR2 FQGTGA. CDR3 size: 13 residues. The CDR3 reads CASSLDYSSEQFF. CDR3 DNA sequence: TGTGCCAGCAGCTTGGACTATTCCAGTGAGCAGTTCTTC.

This CDR3 is CASSLIAGPSYEQYF. The CDR3 bases are TGTGCCAGCAGTCTAATAGCGGGGCCTTCCTACGAGCAGTACTTC. The rearrangement links TRBV28 to TRBJ2-7, with 8 bases fitting TRBD2. Germline CDR1 and CDR2: MDHEN and SYDVKM. V dropped 5 bases and J dropped 1; count of bases not matched to a gene: 7. The CDR3 length is 15 residues.

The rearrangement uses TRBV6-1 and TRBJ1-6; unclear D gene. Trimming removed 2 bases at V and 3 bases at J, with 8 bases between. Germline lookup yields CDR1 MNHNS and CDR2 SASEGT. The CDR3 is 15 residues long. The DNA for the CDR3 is TGTGCCAGCAGTGAAAAGGGTATCTATAATTCACCCCTCCACTTT. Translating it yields CASSEKGIYNSPLHF.

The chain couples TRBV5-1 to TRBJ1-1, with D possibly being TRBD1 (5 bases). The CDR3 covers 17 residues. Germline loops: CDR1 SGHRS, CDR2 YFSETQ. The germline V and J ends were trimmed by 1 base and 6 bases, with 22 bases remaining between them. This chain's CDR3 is CASSLWFRGGVVPEAFF. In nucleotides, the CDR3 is TGCGCCAGCAGCTTGTGGTTCCGGGGGGGTGTAGTCCCTGAAGCTTTCTTT.

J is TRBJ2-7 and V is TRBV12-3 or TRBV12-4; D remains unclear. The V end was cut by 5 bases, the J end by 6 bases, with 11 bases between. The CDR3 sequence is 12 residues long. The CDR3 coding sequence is TGTGCCAGCAGTGACAACTTCAGCGAGCAGTACTTC. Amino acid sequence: CASSDNFSEQYF.

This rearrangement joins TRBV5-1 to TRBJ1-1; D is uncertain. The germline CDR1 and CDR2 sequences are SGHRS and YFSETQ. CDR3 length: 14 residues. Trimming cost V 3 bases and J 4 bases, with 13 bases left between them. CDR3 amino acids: CASSWTGSGTEAFF. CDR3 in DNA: TGCGCCAGCAGCTGGACGGGGTCGGGCACTGAAGCTTTCTTT. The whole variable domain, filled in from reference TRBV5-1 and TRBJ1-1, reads KAGVTQTPRYLIKTRGQQVTLSCSPISGHRSVSWYQQTPGQGLQFLFEYFSETQRNKGNFPGRFSGRQFSNSRSEMNVSTLELGDSALYLCASSWTGSGTEAFFGQGTRLTVV.

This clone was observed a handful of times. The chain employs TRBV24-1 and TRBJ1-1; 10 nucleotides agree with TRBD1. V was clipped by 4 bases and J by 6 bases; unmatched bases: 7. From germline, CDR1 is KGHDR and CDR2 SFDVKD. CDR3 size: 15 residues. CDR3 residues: CATSESGQGEAEAFF. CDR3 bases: TGTGCCACCAGTGAGTCTGGACAGGGGGAGGCTGAAGCTTTCTTT.

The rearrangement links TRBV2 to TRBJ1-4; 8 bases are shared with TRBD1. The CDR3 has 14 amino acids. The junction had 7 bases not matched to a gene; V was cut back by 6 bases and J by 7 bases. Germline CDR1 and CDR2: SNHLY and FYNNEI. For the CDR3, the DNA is TGTGCCAGCAGGCCTCAGGGGGCAGGTGAAAAACTGTTTTTT. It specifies CASRPQGAGEKLFF.

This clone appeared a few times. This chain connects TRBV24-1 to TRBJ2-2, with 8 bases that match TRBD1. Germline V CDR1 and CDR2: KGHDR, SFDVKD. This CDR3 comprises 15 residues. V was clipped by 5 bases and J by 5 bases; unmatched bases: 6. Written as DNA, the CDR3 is TGTGCCACCAGTGCCGGGACAGGAGGGACCGGGGAGCTGTTTTTT. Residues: CATSAGTGGTGELFF.

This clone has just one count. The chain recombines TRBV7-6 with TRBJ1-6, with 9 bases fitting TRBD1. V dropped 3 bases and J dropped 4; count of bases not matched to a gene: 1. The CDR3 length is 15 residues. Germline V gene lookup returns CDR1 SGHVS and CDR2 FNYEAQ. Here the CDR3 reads CASSFGQGYNSPLHF. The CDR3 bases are TGTGCCAGCAGCTTCGGACAGGGGTATAATTCACCCCTCCACTTT.

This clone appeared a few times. The CDR3 sequence is CASRQHRGDTEAFF. The DNA of the CDR3 is TGTGCCAGCAGGCAGCACAGGGGCGACACTGAAGCTTTCTTT. The rearrangement joins TRBV11-2 to TRBJ1-1, with 7 bases that match TRBD1. Per germline, CDR1 SGHAT and CDR2 FQNNGV. The J segment lost 3 bases and the V segment lost 6 bases, leaving 7 bases of the junction unmatched. The CDR3 covers 14 residues.

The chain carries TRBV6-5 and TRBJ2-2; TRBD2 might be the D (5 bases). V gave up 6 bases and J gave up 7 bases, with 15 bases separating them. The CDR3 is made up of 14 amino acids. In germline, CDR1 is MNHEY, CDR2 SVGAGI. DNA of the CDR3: TGTGCCAGCAGCGACCTGGGAGTCTACGGGGAGCTGTTTTTT. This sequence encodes CASSDLGVYGELFF.

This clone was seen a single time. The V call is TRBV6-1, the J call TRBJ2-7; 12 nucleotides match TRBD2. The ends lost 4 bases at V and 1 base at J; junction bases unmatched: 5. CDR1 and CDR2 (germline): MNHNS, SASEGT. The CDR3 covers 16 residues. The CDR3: CASSGAGTSGSYEQYF. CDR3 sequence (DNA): TGTGCCAGCAGTGGGGCCGGGACTAGCGGGTCCTACGAGCAGTACTTC.

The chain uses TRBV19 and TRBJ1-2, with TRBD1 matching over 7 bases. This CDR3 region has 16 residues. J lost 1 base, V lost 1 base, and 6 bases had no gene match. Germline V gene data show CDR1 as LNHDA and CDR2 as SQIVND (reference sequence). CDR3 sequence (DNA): TGTGCCAGTAGTATAGCGGGGGACAGATATAACTATGGCTACACCTTC. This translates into CASSIAGDRYNYGYTF.

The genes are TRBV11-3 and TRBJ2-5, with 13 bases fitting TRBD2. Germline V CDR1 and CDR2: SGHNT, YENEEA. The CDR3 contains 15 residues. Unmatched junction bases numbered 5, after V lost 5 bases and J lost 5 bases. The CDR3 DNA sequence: TGTGCCAGCAGCCACGGGACTAGCGGGACTGAGACCCAGTACTTC. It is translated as CASSHGTSGTETQYF.

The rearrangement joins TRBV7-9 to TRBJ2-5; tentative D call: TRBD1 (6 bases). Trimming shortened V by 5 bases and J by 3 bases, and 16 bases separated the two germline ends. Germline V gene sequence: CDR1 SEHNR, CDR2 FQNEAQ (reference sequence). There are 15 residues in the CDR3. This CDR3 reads CASSPRTEGEETQYF. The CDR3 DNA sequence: TGTGCCAGCAGCCCCCGGACAGAAGGAGAAGAGACCCAGTACTTC.

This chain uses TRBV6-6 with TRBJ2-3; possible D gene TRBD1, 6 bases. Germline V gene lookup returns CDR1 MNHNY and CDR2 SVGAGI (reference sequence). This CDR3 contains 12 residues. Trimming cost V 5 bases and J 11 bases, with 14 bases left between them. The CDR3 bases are TGTGCCAGCAGTGCGACCCTGGGACAGCAGTATTTT. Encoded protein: CASSATLGQQYF.

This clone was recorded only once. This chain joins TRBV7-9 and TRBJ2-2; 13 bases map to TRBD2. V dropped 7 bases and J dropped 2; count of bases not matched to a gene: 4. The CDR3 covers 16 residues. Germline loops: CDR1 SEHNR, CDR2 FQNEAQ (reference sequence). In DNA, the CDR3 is TGTGCCAGCAAGGGACTAGCGGGAAGCAACACCGGGGAGCTGTTTTTT. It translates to CASKGLAGSNTGELFF. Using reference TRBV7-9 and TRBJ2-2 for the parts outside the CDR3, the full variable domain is DTGVSQNPRHKITKRGQNVTFRCDPISEHNRLYWYRQTLGQGPEFLTYFQNEAQLEKSRLLSDRFSAERPKGSFSTLEIQRTEQGDSAMYLCASKGLAGSNTGELFFGEGSRLTVL.

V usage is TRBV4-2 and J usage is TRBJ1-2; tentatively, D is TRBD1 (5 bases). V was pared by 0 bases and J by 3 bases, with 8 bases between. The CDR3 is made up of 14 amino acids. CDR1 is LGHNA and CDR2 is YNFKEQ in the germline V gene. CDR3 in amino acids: CASSQDDRDYGYTF. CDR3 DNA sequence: TGTGCCAGCAGCCAAGATGACAGAGACTATGGCTACACCTTC.

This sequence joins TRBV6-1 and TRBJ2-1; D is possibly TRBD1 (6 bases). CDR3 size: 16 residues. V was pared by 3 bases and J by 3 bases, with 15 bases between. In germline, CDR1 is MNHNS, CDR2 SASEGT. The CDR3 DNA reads TGTGCCAGCAGTGACAGGGGAAGCCTTTACTACAATGAGCAGTTCTTC. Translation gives CASSDRGSLYYNEQFF.

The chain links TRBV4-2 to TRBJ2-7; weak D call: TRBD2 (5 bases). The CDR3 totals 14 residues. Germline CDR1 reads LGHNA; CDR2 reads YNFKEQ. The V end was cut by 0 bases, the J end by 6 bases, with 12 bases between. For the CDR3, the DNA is TGTGCCAGCAGCCAAGATTGGGAGTCCGGCGAGCAGTACTTC. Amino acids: CASSQDWESGEQYF.

CDR3 coding DNA: TGTGCCAGCAGCCAGGGTTACGGGGCGGATAATAATTCACCCCTCCACTTT. It translates to CASSQGYGADNNSPLHF. J is TRBJ1-6 and V is TRBV3-1 (or the pseudogene TRBV3-2); tentative D call: TRBD1 (5 bases). Trimming took off 3 bases at V and 5 bases at J, with 17 bases between the two ends. This CDR3 comprises 17 residues. Germline V gene lookup returns CDR1 LGHDT and CDR2 YNNKEL (reference sequence).